The source of this TCR beta chain is a study of cytomegalovirus exposure and HLA in healthy donors. The repertoire was sequenced with immunoSEQ multiplex PCR; TCRdb's copy has only in-frame clones and lacks some. The table includes 60,000 or so clones, roughly 94% detected once. The donors were members of the validation cohort, which comprised about 120 subjects and was separate from the first cohort of more than 500 subjects. Findings of the study overall: Altogether, 160 or so TCR beta chains were recorded as cytomegalovirus-associated. In vitro assays verified that a few CMV-associated chains recognized CMV antigens specifically.

As regards this clone: Antigen unknown.

The CDR3 spans 14 residues. Germline CDR1 SGHRS, CDR2 YFSETQ. V gave up 2 bases and J gave up 7 bases; unmatched junction bases: 4. The source is a young man in good health and CMV-seronegative. The sequencing input was PBMCs. The chain links TRBV5-1 to TRBJ2-2; 8 nucleotides align to TRBD1. The CDR3: CASSLRQGNGELFF. For the CDR3, the DNA is TGCGCCAGCAGCTTAAGACAGGGGAACGGGGAGCTGTTTTTT. Drawing the rest from reference TRBV5-1 and TRBJ2-2, the complete variable domain is KAGVTQTPRYLIKTRGQQVTLSCSPISGHRSVSWYQQTPGQGLQFLFEYFSETQRNKGNFPGRFSGRQFSNSRSEMNVSTLELGDSALYLCASSLRQGNGELFFGEGSRLTVL.